The 14 T cell receptor beta chains given below trace back to one sample, sequenced in a study of CDR3 diversity in severe acne. Each CDR3 protein is one row after TCRdb ran MiXCR on the PCR reads. The repertoire holds around 94,000 distinct CDR3 sequences, with roughly 51% as singletons. Sequencing input: blood. These receptors all stem from a male donor with acne.

The J gene is TRBJ1-6, the V gene TRBV14; D is ambiguous. The germline gives CDR1 SGHDN, CDR2 FVKESK. The CDR3 is made up of 17 amino acids. Trimming stripped 0 bases from V and 10 bases from J, with 19 bases between. CDR3 protein: CASSQDRLSQNSSPLHF. DNA of the CDR3: TGTGCCAGCAGCCAAGATCGGTTGAGCCAGAACTCATCACCCCTCCACTTT.

This sequence joins TRBV9 and TRBJ2-5; 7 positions match TRBD2. This CDR3 region has 19 residues. With V trimmed by 0 bases and J by 4 bases, 18 bases remained unmatched. CDR1 and CDR2 (germline): SGDLS, YYNGEE. The CDR3 is CASSVGLAKGPGGGETQYF. The CDR3 region has the DNA TGTGCCAGCAGCGTAGGGCTAGCTAAGGGGCCGGGAGGTGGAGAGACCCAGTACTTC.

Ten or more counts support this clonotype. This chain connects TRBV18 to TRBJ1-1; no clear D gene. The CDR3 length is 14 residues. Germline assignment: CDR1 KGHSH and CDR2 LQKENI. The V and J ends lost 0 bases and 1 base respectively, with 6 bases between them. In DNA form, the CDR3 reads TGTGCCAGCTCACCACCGAACCCGAACACTGAAGCTTTCTTT. Encoded protein: CASSPPNPNTEAFF.

The chain combines TRBV5-4 with TRBJ2-5; 9 bases are shared with TRBD2. V lost 0 bases to trimming and J lost 5 bases; unmatched junction nucleotides: 11. The CDR3 is made up of 17 amino acids. Per germline, CDR1 SGHNT and CDR2 YYREEE (reference sequence). The CDR3 DNA is TGTGCCAGCAGCTTGGACCGACTAGCGGAGAGAGCGGAGACCCAGTACTTC. Its translation is CASSLDRLAERAETQYF.

Of note for this clonotype: The junction shows a germline mismatch at one end, possibly a read error. J is TRBJ1-5 and V is TRBV15; 7 nucleotides agree with TRBD1. The length of the CDR3 is 15 residues. Per the germline V gene, CDR1 is LNHNV and CDR2 is YYDKDF (reference sequence). In DNA form, the CDR3 reads TGTGCCACCAGCGGAGACAGGGCACGGGGTCAGCCCCAGCATTTT. Translated: CATSGDRARGQPQHF.

At least ten counts were recorded for this clonotype. The chain combines TRBV29-1 with TRBJ2-5, with D uncertain. Per germline, CDR1 SQVTM and CDR2 ANQGSEA. Trimming took off 3 bases at V and 5 bases at J, with 4 bases between the two ends. The CDR3 length is 10 residues. The CDR3: CSVDMETQYF. The CDR3 DNA follows: TGCAGCGTTGACATGGAGACCCAGTACTTC.

There are a few counts of this clonotype. The CDR3 spells CASSYGTSGRPDSYEQYF. CDR3 nucleotide sequence: TGTGCCAGCAGTTACGGGACTAGCGGGAGGCCCGATTCCTACGAGCAGTACTTC. The chain couples TRBV6-2 or TRBV6-3 to TRBJ2-7; 15 nucleotides match TRBD2. This CDR3 comprises 18 residues. Per the germline V gene, CDR1 is MNHEY and CDR2 is SVGEGT. After removal of 2 bases from V and 1 base from J, the junction contained 6 bases not matched to a gene.

In its sample, this clonotype was seen once. The V gene is TRBV5-4, the J gene TRBJ2-5; 8 positions agree with TRBD2. Per the germline V gene, CDR1 is SGHNT and CDR2 is YYREEE (reference sequence). The CDR3 sequence is 14 residues long. V was clipped by 4 bases and J by 6 bases; unmatched bases: 8. For the CDR3, the DNA is TGTGCCAGCAGCCCGGGACTAGGGCAACAGACCCAGTACTTC. It yields the protein CASSPGLGQQTQYF.

The chain couples TRBV5-4 to TRBJ1-2; unclear D gene. V lost 4 bases, J lost 2 bases, and 6 bases lay in between. This CDR3 comprises 12 residues. The germline V gene encodes CDR1 SGHNT and CDR2 YYREEE (reference sequence). Here the CDR3 reads CASSADNYGYTF. In DNA, the CDR3 is TGTGCCAGCAGCGCAGACAACTATGGCTACACCTTC.

A word on this clonotype: With a much larger clone just one base away, this may be a read error. V and J are TRBV6-5 and TRBJ2-1; maybe TRBD2 (5 bases). This CDR3 has 14 residues. Germline assignment: CDR1 MNHEY and CDR2 SVGAGI. The CDR3 DNA reads as TGTGTCAGCAGTTTTAGCGTTCAGGTCGATGAGCAGTTCTTC. Translated: CVSSFSVQVDEQFF.

V usage is TRBV29-1 and J usage is TRBJ2-6; D might be TRBD2 (6 bases). Germline CDR1 SQVTM, CDR2 ANQGSEA. Trimming stripped 0 bases from V and 4 bases from J, with 10 bases between. The CDR3 sequence is 15 residues long. CDR3 amino acids: CSVEEEGSGANVLTF. The CDR3 coding sequence is TGCAGCGTTGAAGAGGAGGGATCGGGGGCCAACGTCCTGACTTTC.

The chain couples TRBV30 to TRBJ2-6; D possibly matches TRBD1 or TRBD2 (5 bases each). V was cut by 5 bases and J by 2 bases, with 13 bases left in between. Germline assignment: CDR1 GTSNPN and CDR2 SVGIG (reference sequence). The CDR3 extends over 15 amino acids. The CDR3 DNA is TGTGCCTGGGGTCGGGGCTTGGCTGGGGCCAACGTCCTGACTTTC. Translation: CAWGRGLAGANVLTF. The variable domain in full, completed from reference TRBV30 and TRBJ2-6, reads SQTIHQWPATLVQPVGSPLSLECTVEGTSNPNLYWYRQAAGRGLQLLFYSVGIGQISSEVPQNLSASRPQDRQFILSSKKLLLSDSGFYLCAWGRGLAGANVLTFGAGSRLTVL.

This sequence joins TRBV14 and TRBJ2-1; 10 nucleotides align to TRBD1. Germline trimming cut 4 bases from V and 6 bases from J; bases unmatched to any gene: 6. This CDR3 spans 15 amino acids. Per the germline V gene, CDR1 is SGHDN and CDR2 is FVKESK. This CDR3 is CASSPIGTGVNEQFF. Here the CDR3 DNA reads TGTGCCAGCAGCCCCATAGGGACAGGGGTCAATGAGCAGTTCTTC.

The CDR3 DNA sequence: TGTGCCAGCAGCCCTGAGGGGGGGCGCGCAGATACGCAGTATTTT. Protein sequence: CASSPEGGRADTQYF. V usage is TRBV7-9 and J usage is TRBJ2-3; maybe TRBD2 (7 bases). Germline V gene data show CDR1 as SEHNR and CDR2 as FQNEAQ (reference sequence). This CDR3 is built from 15 residues. V dropped 5 bases and J dropped 4 bases, with 16 bases sitting between them.